The source of this T cell receptor (beta chain) is a study of identical twins. TCRdb re-called the 5' RACE reads with MiXCR, one entry per CDR3 protein. The table records about 200,000 distinct CDR3 sequences, over 5% of them present only once. The CDR3 spans 13 residues. V gave up 4 bases and J gave up 5 bases, with 14 bases separating them. CDR1 is DFQATT and CDR2 is SNEGSKA in the germline V gene (reference sequence). At least ten counts were recorded for this clonotype. The same data also went into a second study, on T cells expressing NK-cell markers. This second study says: The authors derived TCR beta repertoires from sorted CD3+CD56+NKG2C+, CD3+CD56+NKG2C- and CD3+CD56-NKG2C+ T cells. A few donors' CD3+CD56-NKG2C+ cells were dominated by the same clonotypes.

The sample was CD8+ T cells sorted from blood. The chain employs TRBV20-1 and TRBJ1-1, with D perhaps TRBD1 (6 bases). The sequence was obtained from a woman between 18 and 30 years old in good health. CDR3 nucleotide sequence: TGCAGTGCTACATCAGGGGACGTTACTGAAGCTTTCTTT. It translates to CSATSGDVTEAFF.